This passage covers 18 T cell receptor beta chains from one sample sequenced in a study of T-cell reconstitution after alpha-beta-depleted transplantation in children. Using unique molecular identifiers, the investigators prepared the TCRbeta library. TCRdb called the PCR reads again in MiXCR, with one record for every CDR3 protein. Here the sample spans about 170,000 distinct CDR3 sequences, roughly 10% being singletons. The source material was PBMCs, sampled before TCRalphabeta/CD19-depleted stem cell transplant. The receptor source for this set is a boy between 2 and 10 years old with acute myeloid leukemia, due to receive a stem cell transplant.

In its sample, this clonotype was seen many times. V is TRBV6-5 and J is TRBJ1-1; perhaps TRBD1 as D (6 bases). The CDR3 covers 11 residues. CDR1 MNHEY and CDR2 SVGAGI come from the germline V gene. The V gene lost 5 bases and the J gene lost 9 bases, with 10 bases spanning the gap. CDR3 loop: CASSETGKAFF. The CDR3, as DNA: TGTGCCAGCAGTGAAACAGGGAAAGCTTTCTTT.

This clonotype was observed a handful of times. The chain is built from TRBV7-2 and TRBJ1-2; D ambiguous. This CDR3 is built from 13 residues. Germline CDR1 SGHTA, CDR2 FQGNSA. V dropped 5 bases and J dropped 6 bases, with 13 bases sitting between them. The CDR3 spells CASSPWAEHGYTF. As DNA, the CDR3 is TGTGCCAGCAGCCCGTGGGCAGAACATGGCTACACCTTC.

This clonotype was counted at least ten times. The CDR3 DNA follows: TGTGCCAGCAGCGCCTCCCCGTACAATGAGCAGTTCTTC. It yields the protein CASSASPYNEQFF. This chain connects TRBV14 to TRBJ2-1; D is unresolved. V was pared by 5 bases and J by 4 bases, with 9 bases between. Per the germline V gene, CDR1 is SGHDN and CDR2 is FVKESK. The CDR3 extends over 13 amino acids.

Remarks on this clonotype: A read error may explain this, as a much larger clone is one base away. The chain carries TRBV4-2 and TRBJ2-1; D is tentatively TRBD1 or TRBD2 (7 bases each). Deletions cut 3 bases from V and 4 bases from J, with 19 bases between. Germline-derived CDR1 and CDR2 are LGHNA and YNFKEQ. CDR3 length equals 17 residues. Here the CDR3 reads CASSQGRGGGQYNEQFF. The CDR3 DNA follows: TGTGCCAGCAGCCAGGGCAGGGGGGGGGGTCAATACAATGAGCAGTTCTTC.

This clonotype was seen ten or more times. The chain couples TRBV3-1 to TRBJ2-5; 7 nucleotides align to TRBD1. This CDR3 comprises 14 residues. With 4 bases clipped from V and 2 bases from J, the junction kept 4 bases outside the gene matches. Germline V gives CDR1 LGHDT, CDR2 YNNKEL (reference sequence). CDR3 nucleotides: TGTGCCAGCAGCCCGACAGGGTCGCAAGAGACCCAGTACTTC. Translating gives CASSPTGSQETQYF.

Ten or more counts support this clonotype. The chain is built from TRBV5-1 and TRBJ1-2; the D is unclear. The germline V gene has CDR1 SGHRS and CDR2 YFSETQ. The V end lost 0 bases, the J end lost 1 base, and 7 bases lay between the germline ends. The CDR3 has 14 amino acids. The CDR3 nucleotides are TGCGCCAGCAGCTTGGGGGATTATAACTATGGCTACACCTTC. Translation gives CASSLGDYNYGYTF.

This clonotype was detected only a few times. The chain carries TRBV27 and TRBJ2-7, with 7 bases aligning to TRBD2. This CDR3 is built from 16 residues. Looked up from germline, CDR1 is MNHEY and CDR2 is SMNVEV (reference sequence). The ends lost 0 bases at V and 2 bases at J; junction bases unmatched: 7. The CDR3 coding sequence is TGTGCCAGCAGTTTATCAAGCCTAGCGGATGCCTACGAGCAGTACTTC. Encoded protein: CASSLSSLADAYEQYF.

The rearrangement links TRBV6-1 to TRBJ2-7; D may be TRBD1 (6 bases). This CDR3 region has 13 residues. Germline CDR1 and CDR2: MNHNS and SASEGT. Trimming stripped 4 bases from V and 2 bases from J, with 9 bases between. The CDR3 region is CASSVQGPYEQYV. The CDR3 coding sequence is TGTGCCAGCAGTGTCCAGGGGCCCTACGAGCAGTACGTC.

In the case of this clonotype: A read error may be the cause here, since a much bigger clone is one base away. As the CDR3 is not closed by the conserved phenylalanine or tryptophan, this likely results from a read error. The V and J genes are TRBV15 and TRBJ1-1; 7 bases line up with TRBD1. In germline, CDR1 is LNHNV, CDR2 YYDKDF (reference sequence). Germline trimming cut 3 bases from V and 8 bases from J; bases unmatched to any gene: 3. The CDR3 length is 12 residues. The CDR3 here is CATSSGTEEAFI. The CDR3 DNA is TGTGCCACCAGCAGCGGGACAGAAGAAGCTTTCATT.

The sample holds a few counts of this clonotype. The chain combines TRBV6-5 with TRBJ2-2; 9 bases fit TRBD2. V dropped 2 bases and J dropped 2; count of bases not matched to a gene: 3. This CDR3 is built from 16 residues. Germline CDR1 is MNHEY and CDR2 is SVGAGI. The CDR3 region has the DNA TGTGCCAGCAGTTACGATAGCGGGAGTAACACCGGGGAGCTGTTTTTT. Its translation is CASSYDSGSNTGELFF.

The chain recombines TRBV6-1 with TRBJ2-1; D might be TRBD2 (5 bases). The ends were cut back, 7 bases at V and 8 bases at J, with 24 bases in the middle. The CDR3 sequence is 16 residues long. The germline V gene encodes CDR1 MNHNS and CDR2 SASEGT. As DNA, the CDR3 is TGTGCCAGCAAAGAGGGAGATGCAGCAGCGGAGGATGAGCAGTTCTTC. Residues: CASKEGDAAAEDEQFF.

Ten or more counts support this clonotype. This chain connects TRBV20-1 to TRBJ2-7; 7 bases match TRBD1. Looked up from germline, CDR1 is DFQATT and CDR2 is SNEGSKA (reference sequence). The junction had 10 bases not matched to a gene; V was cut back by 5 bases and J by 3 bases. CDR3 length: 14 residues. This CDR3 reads CSALDRDLGYEQYF. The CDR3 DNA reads TGCAGTGCTCTAGACAGGGATTTGGGCTACGAGCAGTACTTC.

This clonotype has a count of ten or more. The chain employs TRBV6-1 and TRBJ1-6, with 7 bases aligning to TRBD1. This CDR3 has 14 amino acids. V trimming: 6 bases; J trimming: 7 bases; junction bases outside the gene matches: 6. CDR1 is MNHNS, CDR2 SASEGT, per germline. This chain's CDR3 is CASSRGQTNSPLHF. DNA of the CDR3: TGTGCCAGCAGCCGGGGACAGACCAATTCACCCCTCCACTTT.

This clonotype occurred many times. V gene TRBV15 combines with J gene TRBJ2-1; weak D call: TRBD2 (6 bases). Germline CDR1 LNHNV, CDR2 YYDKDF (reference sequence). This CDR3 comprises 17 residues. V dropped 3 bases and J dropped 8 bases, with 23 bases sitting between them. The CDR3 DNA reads TGTGCCACCAGCAGGAAGAACCGGGACTCCAAAATATATGAGCAGTTCTTC. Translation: CATSRKNRDSKIYEQFF.

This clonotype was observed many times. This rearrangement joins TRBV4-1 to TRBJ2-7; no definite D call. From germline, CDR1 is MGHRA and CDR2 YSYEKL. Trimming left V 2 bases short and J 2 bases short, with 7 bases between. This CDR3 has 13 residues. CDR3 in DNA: TGCGCCAGCAGCCAAAGTAACGCCTACGAGCAGTACTTC. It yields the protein CASSQSNAYEQYF.

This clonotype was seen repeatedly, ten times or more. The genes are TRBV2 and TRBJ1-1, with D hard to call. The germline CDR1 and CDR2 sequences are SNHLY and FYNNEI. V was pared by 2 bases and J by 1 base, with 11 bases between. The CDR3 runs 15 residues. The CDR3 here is CASSELGTRNTEAFF. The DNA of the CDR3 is TGTGCCAGCAGTGAACTCGGTACCCGGAACACTGAAGCTTTCTTT.

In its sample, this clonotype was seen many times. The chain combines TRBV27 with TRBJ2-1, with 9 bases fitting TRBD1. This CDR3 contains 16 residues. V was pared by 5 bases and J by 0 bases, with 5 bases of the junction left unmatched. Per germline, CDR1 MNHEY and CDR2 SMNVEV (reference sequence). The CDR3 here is CASSPSTGGSYNEQFF. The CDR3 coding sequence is TGTGCCAGCAGTCCCTCGACAGGGGGCTCCTACAATGAGCAGTTCTTC.

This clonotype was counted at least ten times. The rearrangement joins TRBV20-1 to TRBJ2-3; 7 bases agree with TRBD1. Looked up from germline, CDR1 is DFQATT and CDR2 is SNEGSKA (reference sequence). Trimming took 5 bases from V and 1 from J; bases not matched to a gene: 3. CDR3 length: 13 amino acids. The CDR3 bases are TGCAGTGCTCCGCAGGGGGGCACAGATACGCAGTATTTT. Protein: CSAPQGGTDTQYF.